The 20 T cell receptor beta chains reported below all come from one sample, sequenced in a study of cytomegalovirus exposure and HLA in healthy donors. With 60 Vbeta and 13 Jbeta primers, the PCR was carried out. Repertoires were generated with immunoSEQ multiplex PCR, while TCRdb's copy carries only in-frame clones and drops some. This sample yields around 200,000 clones, of which roughly 79% are seen a single time; around 1.8% belongs to the top ten. Sequencing input: PBMCs. These receptors all come from a man aged 18 to 30 in good health and CMV-seronegative.

This clone appeared a few times. The V gene is TRBV2, the J gene TRBJ2-3, with 10 bases lining up with TRBD2. The CDR3 runs to 15 residues. V lost 8 bases to trimming and J lost 2 bases; unmatched junction nucleotides: 7. Germline CDR1 reads SNHLY; CDR2 reads FYNNEI. CDR3 protein: CASAVLAGVTDTQYF. In DNA, the CDR3 is TGTGCCAGCGCAGTTCTAGCGGGAGTCACAGATACGCAGTATTTT. Drawing the rest from reference TRBV2 and TRBJ2-3, the complete variable domain is EPEVTQTPSHQVTQMGQEVILRCVPISNHLYFYWYRQILGQKVEFLVSFYNNEISEKSEIFDDQFSVERPDGSNFTLKIRSTKLEDSAMYFCASAVLAGVTDTQYFGPGTRLTVL.

V usage is TRBV4-3 and J usage is TRBJ2-2; 8 bases line up with TRBD2. Germline CDR1 reads LGHNA; CDR2 reads YSLEER. CDR3 length: 16 amino acids. Trimming at V came to 4 bases and at J to 5 bases, leaving 9 bases not matched to a gene. The CDR3 region is CASSRDGRARTGELFF. The CDR3 nucleotides are TGCGCCAGCAGCCGAGACGGGAGGGCCAGAACCGGGGAGCTGTTTTTT.

This chain uses TRBV6-5 with TRBJ2-1; 7 positions match TRBD2. In germline, CDR1 is MNHEY, CDR2 SVGAGI. J was trimmed by 2 bases and V by 0 bases; bases with no gene match: 4. The CDR3 sequence is 16 residues long. The CDR3 nucleotides are TGTGCCAGCAGTTACTCAGGCGGGAGTACCTACAATGAGCAGTTCTTC. It translates to CASSYSGGSTYNEQFF.

The gene calls are TRBV7-9 and TRBJ2-1; 7 bases match TRBD1. J was trimmed by 4 bases and V by 5 bases; bases with no gene match: 11. CDR3 length: 16 amino acids. Germline V gene lookup returns CDR1 SEHNR and CDR2 FQNEAQ (reference sequence). This CDR3 is CASSPPEQGNYNEQFF. The CDR3 region has the DNA TGTGCCAGCAGCCCCCCGGAACAGGGGAATTACAATGAGCAGTTCTTC.

The chain couples TRBV7-9 to TRBJ1-1, with a possible D match to TRBD1 (5 bases). The CDR3 totals 14 residues. Between the trimmed V and J ends, which lost 1 base and 5 bases, there was a span of 11 bases. Germline V gene sequence: CDR1 SEHNR, CDR2 FQNEAQ (reference sequence). The chain's CDR3 is CASSLGGGSTEAFF. The CDR3 nucleotides are TGTGCCAGCAGCTTAGGGGGGGGTAGTACTGAAGCTTTCTTT.

This chain connects TRBV6-5 to TRBJ1-1; D ambiguous. The CDR3 spans 11 residues. The V end lost 6 bases, the J end lost 5 bases, and 7 bases lay between the germline ends. From germline, CDR1 is MNHEY and CDR2 SVGAGI. CDR3 sequence reads: CASRYRTEAFF. In nucleotides, the CDR3 is TGTGCCAGCAGATACCGGACTGAAGCTTTCTTT.

V usage is TRBV2 and J usage is TRBJ2-7; D possibly corresponds to TRBD1 (6 bases). Trimming removed 4 bases from V and 2 bases from J, with 12 bases in between. CDR1 SNHLY and CDR2 FYNNEI come from the germline V gene. The CDR3 covers 14 residues. The CDR3 coding sequence is TGTGCCAGCAGTGTTCAGGGGTTCCCCTACGAGCAGTACTTC. Protein: CASSVQGFPYEQYF.

This sequence joins TRBV2 and TRBJ2-3; weak D call: TRBD1 (5 bases). This CDR3 region has 10 residues. V was cut by 11 bases and J by 6 bases, with 9 bases left in between. In germline, CDR1 is SNHLY, CDR2 FYNNEI. In DNA form, the CDR3 reads TGTGCCCTTGGGGCGGATACGCAGTATTTT. Protein: CALGADTQYF.

This clone was counted a single time. This rearrangement joins TRBV5-4 to TRBJ2-5, with TRBD1 as a possible D gene (5 bases). This CDR3 has 14 residues. CDR1 and CDR2 (germline): SGHNT, YYREEE (reference sequence). Trimming cost V 0 bases and J 1 base, with 7 bases left between them. The CDR3 region is CASSLGQSQETQYF. The CDR3, as DNA: TGTGCCAGCAGCTTGGGACAGTCCCAAGAGACCCAGTACTTC.

This rearrangement joins TRBV5-1 to TRBJ2-1, with 7 bases lining up with TRBD1. CDR3 length equals 15 residues. Germline loops: CDR1 SGHRS, CDR2 YFSETQ. V was clipped by 3 bases and J by 3 bases; unmatched bases: 6. The CDR3: CASSSTGVSYNEQFF. CDR3 nucleotides: TGCGCCAGCAGCTCAACAGGGGTTAGCTACAATGAGCAGTTCTTC. Using reference TRBV5-1 and TRBJ2-1 for the parts outside the CDR3, the full variable domain is KAGVTQTPRYLIKTRGQQVTLSCSPISGHRSVSWYQQTPGQGLQFLFEYFSETQRNKGNFPGRFSGRQFSNSRSEMNVSTLELGDSALYLCASSSTGVSYNEQFFGPGTRLTVL.

This clone was detected only a few times. The V gene is TRBV6-5, the J gene TRBJ1-1; no definite D call. The length of the CDR3 is 13 residues. Trimming pared 5 bases from V and 1 base from J, leaving 8 bases between. The germline V gene encodes CDR1 MNHEY and CDR2 SVGAGI. The CDR3 loop reads CASSLNRNTEAFF. CDR3 DNA sequence: TGTGCCAGCAGTCTTAACAGGAACACTGAAGCTTTCTTT.

This chain joins TRBV4-3 and TRBJ2-2; TRBD2 matches at 12 bases. The germline V gene encodes CDR1 LGHNA and CDR2 YSLEER. CDR3 length: 19 residues. V lost 0 bases to trimming and J lost 3 bases; unmatched junction nucleotides: 8. CDR3 sequence: CASSQDILAGGPDTGELFF. CDR3 coding DNA: TGCGCCAGCAGCCAAGATATTCTAGCGGGAGGGCCCGACACCGGGGAGCTGTTTTTT.

This chain connects TRBV5-1 to TRBJ2-3, with 13 nucleotides matching TRBD2. V dropped 1 base and J dropped 4; count of bases not matched to a gene: 3. The CDR3 extends over 16 amino acids. CDR1 is SGHRS, CDR2 YFSETQ, per germline. The DNA for the CDR3 is TGCGCCAGCAGCTTGACTAGCGGGGGGGCCGCAGATACGCAGTATTTT. Protein product: CASSLTSGGAADTQYF.

This chain connects TRBV11-2 to TRBJ2-2, with D possibly matching TRBD1 (6 bases). Germline CDR1 is SGHAT and CDR2 is FQNNGV. V lost 3 bases and J lost 5, with 19 bases in between. CDR3 size: 17 residues. The CDR3 sequence is CASSFFPSTGRTGELFF. The CDR3 coding sequence is TGTGCCAGCAGCTTTTTCCCCTCGACAGGACGGACCGGGGAGCTGTTTTTT.

The V call is TRBV10-3, the J call TRBJ2-4; the D gene is possibly TRBD2 (5 bases). The germline V gene encodes CDR1 ENHRY and CDR2 SYGVKD. V gave up 3 bases and J gave up 0 bases, with 9 bases separating them. CDR3 size: 15 residues. The CDR3 sequence: CAISDGVLAKNIQYF. CDR3 DNA: TGTGCCATCAGTGACGGGGTTCTAGCCAAAAACATTCAGTACTTC.

This chain joins TRBV28 and TRBJ2-7; D uncertain. The ends were cut back, 2 bases at V and 0 bases at J, with 11 bases in the middle. The CDR3 contains 15 residues. The germline V gene encodes CDR1 MDHEN and CDR2 SYDVKM. In DNA form, the CDR3 reads TGTGCCAGCAGTTTAGATCCGGTGAGCTCCTACGAGCAGTACTTC. Translation gives CASSLDPVSSYEQYF.

This clone was found a few times. The gene calls are TRBV10-3 and TRBJ1-2; 8 bases are shared with TRBD1. The CDR3 runs 12 residues. The trim removed 5 bases at V and 6 bases at J, leaving 2 bases unmatched. Per the germline V gene, CDR1 is ENHRY and CDR2 is SYGVKD. The CDR3 here is CAISSTGDGYTF. The CDR3 DNA sequence: TGTGCCATCAGTTCGACAGGGGATGGCTACACCTTC.

The rearrangement joins TRBV28 to TRBJ2-7, with 9 bases lining up with TRBD1. The germline V gene encodes CDR1 MDHEN and CDR2 SYDVKM. The CDR3 contains 15 residues. The V and J ends lost 5 bases and 3 bases, in that order; junction bases with no gene match: 8. The CDR3 DNA is TGTGCCAGCAGTCAAGCCACAGGGGGCCTCTACGAGCAGTACTTC. This encodes CASSQATGGLYEQYF.

The gene calls are TRBV27 and TRBJ1-1; 11 bases match TRBD1. This CDR3 is 16 amino acids long. After removal of 4 bases from V and 5 bases from J, the junction contained 9 bases not matched to a gene. Germline V gene lookup returns CDR1 MNHEY and CDR2 SMNVEV (reference sequence). This chain's CDR3 is CASSYRTGGVNTEAFF. In nucleotides, the CDR3 is TGTGCCAGCAGTTACCGGACAGGGGGCGTTAATACTGAAGCTTTCTTT.

CDR3: CASSVRDRGVEQYF. In DNA, the CDR3 is TGCGCCAGCAGCGTCCGGGACAGGGGGGTCGAGCAGTACTTC. The V call is TRBV5-1, the J call TRBJ2-5; 11 bases agree with TRBD1. The DNA end lines up better with TRBJ2-7; the J call may be wrong. Germline CDR1 and CDR2: SGHRS and YFSETQ. There are 14 residues in the CDR3.